The 6 T cell receptor beta chains below were found in one sample sequenced in a study of CD8 T cells in ankylosing spondylitis. TCRdb processed the 5' RACE reads anew with MiXCR; each CDR3 protein has one entry. This sample has fewer than 250,000 distinct CDR3 sequences; roughly 25% occur once, and the top ten carry approximately 6.6%. Sequenced sample: blood, either unsorted or a sorted T cell fraction (not recorded which). Receptors were obtained from a male donor with ankylosing spondylitis or in good health (not recorded which).

J is TRBJ2-2 and V is TRBV20-1; 9 positions match TRBD2. Trimming removed 6 bases from V and 3 bases from J; junction bases left unmatched: 11. Germline loops: CDR1 DFQATT, CDR2 SNEGSKA (reference sequence). The CDR3 totals 16 residues. CDR3 region: CSAVLAGGLYTGELFF. CDR3 in DNA: TGCAGTGCGGTTCTCGCGGGAGGGCTATACACCGGGGAGCTGTTTTTT.

This clonotype was picked up many times. The V call is TRBV20-1, the J call TRBJ2-3, with TRBD2 identical over 10 bases. This CDR3 region has 14 residues. The V and J ends lost 5 bases and 4 bases, in that order; junction bases with no gene match: 6. Germline values: CDR1 DFQATT, CDR2 SNEGSKA (reference sequence). The DNA of the CDR3 is TGCAGTGCTCAGCCCCTAGCGGGAGCAGATACGCAGTATTTT. Translated, it gives CSAQPLAGADTQYF.

Many counts were recorded for this clonotype. The chain carries TRBV7-2 and TRBJ1-2; tentatively, D is TRBD1 (5 bases). This CDR3 spans 14 amino acids. Looked up from germline, CDR1 is SGHTA and CDR2 is FQGNSA. The V and J ends lost 4 bases and 4 bases respectively, with 13 bases between them. CDR3 sequence reads: CASSSGTDLYGYTF. The CDR3 bases are TGTGCCAGCAGCTCCGGGACGGACCTCTATGGCTACACCTTC.

This clonotype was picked up a small number of times. The chain combines TRBV5-1 with TRBJ1-1, with D unclear. The length of the CDR3 is 13 residues. In germline, CDR1 is SGHRS, CDR2 YFSETQ. V was clipped by 3 bases and J by 1 base, with 7 bases between them. The CDR3 sequence: CASSSDPNTEAFF. CDR3 coding DNA: TGCGCCAGCAGCTCGGACCCGAACACTGAAGCTTTCTTT.

This clonotype was picked up a small number of times. V usage is TRBV29-1 and J usage is TRBJ1-4; D not certain. The germline gives CDR1 SQVTM, CDR2 ANQGSEA. Trimming took 2 bases from V and 8 from J, leaving 15 bases between them. The CDR3 loop spans 14 amino acids. The CDR3 here is CSVERREEYEKLFF. CDR3 sequence (DNA): TGCAGCGTTGAACGAAGGGAGGAGTACGAAAAACTGTTTTTT.

In this sample, this clonotype turned up many times. This chain uses TRBV5-1 with TRBJ1-1; no firm D call. The CDR3 contains 13 residues. V shed 1 base and J shed 0 bases, with 4 bases lying between them. Germline CDR1 SGHRS, CDR2 YFSETQ. The CDR3 loop reads CASSLTVNTEAFF. CDR3 nucleotides: TGCGCCAGCAGCTTGACAGTGAACACTGAAGCTTTCTTT.